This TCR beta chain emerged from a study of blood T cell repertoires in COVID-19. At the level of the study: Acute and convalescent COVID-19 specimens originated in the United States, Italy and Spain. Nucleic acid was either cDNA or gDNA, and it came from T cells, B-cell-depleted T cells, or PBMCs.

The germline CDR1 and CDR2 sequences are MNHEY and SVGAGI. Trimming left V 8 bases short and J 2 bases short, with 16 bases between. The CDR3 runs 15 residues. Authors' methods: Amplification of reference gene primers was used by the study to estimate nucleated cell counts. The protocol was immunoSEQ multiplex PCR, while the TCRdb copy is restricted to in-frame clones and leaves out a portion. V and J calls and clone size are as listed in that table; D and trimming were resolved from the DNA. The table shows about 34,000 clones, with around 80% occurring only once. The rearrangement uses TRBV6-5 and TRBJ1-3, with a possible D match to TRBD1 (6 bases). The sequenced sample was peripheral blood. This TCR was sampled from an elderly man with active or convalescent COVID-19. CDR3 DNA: TGTGCCAGCCGAAAAACAGGGTTTCCTGGAAACACCATATATTTT. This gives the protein CASRKTGFPGNTIYF.